This T cell receptor beta chain was profiled in a study of regulatory dendritic cells for organ transplantation. Only in-frame clones appear in the TCRdb table, and some are missing; sequencing was by immunoSEQ multiplex PCR. This repertoire shows roughly 23,000 clones, 85% found once; its top ten account for over 0.25%. Sorted T cells were CFSE-labeled and cultured around 5 days with allogeneic regulatory or mature dendritic cells at 1:10. Overall study findings and caveats: Mature dendritic cells appeared to drive more memory CD8+ clonal expansion than regulatory ones.

There are 12 residues in the CDR3. V lost 4 bases and J 4 bases, leaving 8 bases between the germline ends. The V gene's germline CDR1 is SGHRS and CDR2 YFSETQ. About this clone: Its antigen remains unknown.

V is TRBV5-1 and J is TRBJ2-5; the D gene is possibly TRBD1 (6 bases). The sequence was collected from a human donor in good health. Sequencing was done on a sample of naive CD4+ T cells from blood cultured with dendritic cells. The subset was: CD45RA+ naive T cells. The CDR3: CASSIQGETQYF. CDR3 DNA sequence: TGCGCCAGCAGCATACAGGGAGAGACCCAGTACTTC.